The 22 T cell receptor beta chains listed next were all sequenced from one sample in a study of cytomegalovirus exposure and HLA in healthy donors. This PCR relied on a set of 60 Vbeta primers and 13 Jbeta primers. Profiling relied on immunoSEQ multiplex PCR, and the TCRdb table lists in-frame clones only, not all of them. This sample's clone table lists 130,000 to 150,000 clones. Sequencing was performed on PBMCs. The origin of the receptors is a male donor in good health and CMV-seronegative.

The chain links TRBV30 to TRBJ2-3, with no clear D. Trimming pared 3 bases from V and 4 bases from J, leaving 11 bases between. The CDR3 sequence is 13 residues long. Germline lookup yields CDR1 GTSNPN and CDR2 SVGIG (reference sequence). CDR3 coding DNA: TGTGCCTGGAGACAGTTACTGGCAGATACGCAGTATTTT. Residues: CAWRQLLADTQYF.

The rearrangement uses TRBV27 and TRBJ1-2, with a weak D call TRBD1 (5 bases). This CDR3 has 15 residues. Trimming took 2 bases from V and 1 from J, leaving 11 bases between them. Germline values: CDR1 MNHEY, CDR2 SMNVEV (reference sequence). The CDR3 DNA sequence: TGTGCCAGCAGTTTACGGGGGATGGGTAACTATGGCTACACCTTC. Protein: CASSLRGMGNYGYTF.

The chain combines TRBV29-1 with TRBJ2-3, with TRBD2 as a possible D gene (7 bases). The length of the CDR3 is 12 residues. CDR1 SQVTM and CDR2 ANQGSEA come from the germline V gene. V was clipped by 5 bases and J by 6 bases, with 12 bases between them. DNA of the CDR3: TGCAGCGTTCAGGGAGGGGGTGATACGCAGTATTTT. It encodes CSVQGGGDTQYF.

The gene calls are TRBV19 and TRBJ1-5; D is perhaps TRBD1 (5 bases). The CDR3 loop spans 16 amino acids. The V gene's germline CDR1 is LNHDA and CDR2 SQIVND (reference sequence). V shed 7 bases and J shed 4 bases, with 20 bases lying between them. The CDR3 DNA is TGTGCCAGTACATTAAACCCTCCAGGGCATAATCAGCCCCAGCATTTT. As protein: CASTLNPPGHNQPQHF.

The chain has TRBV7-9 and TRBJ2-6, with a possible D match to TRBD1 (5 bases). From germline, CDR1 is SEHNR and CDR2 FQNEAQ (reference sequence). This CDR3 has 17 amino acids. V was shortened by 6 bases and J by 0 bases, with 15 bases between the two germline ends. The CDR3 here is CASRYPGSHSGANVLTF. CDR3 bases: TGTGCCAGCAGATACCCAGGGTCCCACTCTGGGGCCAACGTCCTGACTTTC.

J is TRBJ2-3 and V is TRBV15, with TRBD1 identical over 9 bases. Trimming took 5 bases from V and 1 from J; bases not matched to a gene: 4. This CDR3 is 15 amino acids long. Germline CDR1 reads LNHNV; CDR2 reads YYDKDF (reference sequence). CDR3 amino acids: CATSARDRGTDTQYF. CDR3 DNA sequence: TGTGCCACCAGCGCTCGGGACAGGGGCACAGATACGCAGTATTTT.

The chain is built from TRBV12-5 and TRBJ1-1, with 10 nucleotides matching TRBD1. The CDR3 length is 15 residues. The J segment lost 5 bases and the V segment lost 1 base, leaving 4 bases of the junction unmatched. Germline V gene sequence: CDR1 LGHNT, CDR2 FRNRAP. CDR3 sequence: CASGLGQGARTEAFF. The CDR3 region has the DNA TGTGCTAGTGGTTTGGGACAGGGGGCGCGTACTGAAGCTTTCTTT.

The chain uses TRBV5-1 and TRBJ2-1, with 13 bases identical to TRBD2. Trimming cost V 2 bases and J 6 bases; bases outside gene matches: 2. From germline, CDR1 is SGHRS and CDR2 YFSETQ. There are 15 residues in the CDR3. Here the CDR3 reads CASSLGTSGTNEQFF. Here the CDR3 DNA reads TGCGCCAGCAGCTTAGGGACTAGCGGGACCAATGAGCAGTTCTTC.

The rearrangement links TRBV19 to TRBJ1-2; 8 bases line up with TRBD1. Per the germline V gene, CDR1 is LNHDA and CDR2 is SQIVND (reference sequence). This CDR3 comprises 15 residues. The V gene end was trimmed by 4 bases and the J gene end by 4 bases; junction bases not matched to a gene: 8. This CDR3 reads CASSTETGVSYGYTF. CDR3 coding DNA: TGTGCCAGTAGTACCGAGACAGGGGTTAGCTATGGCTACACCTTC.

The chain is built from TRBV5-5 and TRBJ1-6, with D unresolved. Trimming left V 0 bases short and J 14 bases short, with 15 bases between. Germline loops: CDR1 SGHKS, CDR2 YYEKEE (reference sequence). This CDR3 comprises 14 residues. Here the CDR3 reads CASSLEAGPLSLHF. The CDR3, as DNA: TGTGCCAGCAGCTTGGAGGCAGGTCCCTTGTCCCTCCACTTT. Variable domain in full (rest from reference TRBV5-5 and TRBJ1-6): DAGVTQSPTHLIKTRGQQVTLRCSPISGHKSVSWYQQVLGQGPQFIFQYYEKEERGRGNFPDRFSARQFPNYSSELNVNALLLGDSALYLCASSLEAGPLSLHFGNGTRLTVT.

The chain has TRBV20-1 and TRBJ2-1, with 8 bases matching TRBD2. Trimming at V came to 0 bases and at J to 15 bases, leaving 4 bases not matched to a gene. The length of the CDR3 is 11 residues. CDR1 and CDR2 (germline): DFQATT, SNEGSKA (reference sequence). CDR3 residues: CSARDLAGTFF. CDR3 DNA sequence: TGCAGTGCTAGAGACCTAGCGGGCACGTTCTTC.

The rearrangement uses TRBV5-1 and TRBJ1-2; TRBD1 agrees at 11 bases. Trimming took 4 bases from V and 8 from J; bases not matched to a gene: 7. This CDR3 contains 14 residues. In germline, CDR1 is SGHRS, CDR2 YFSETQ. The CDR3 region has the DNA TGCGCCAGCAGCCCGGGACAGGGGGTAATCGGCTACACCTTC. Protein product: CASSPGQGVIGYTF.

J is TRBJ1-1 and V is TRBV7-9, with 8 bases aligning to TRBD1. The CDR3 covers 12 residues. The V gene's germline CDR1 is SEHNR and CDR2 FQNEAQ (reference sequence). Losses at the gene ends were 5 bases for V and 8 bases for J; bases not matched to a gene: 4. The CDR3 region is CASSIRTGEAFF. CDR3 in DNA: TGTGCCAGCAGCATAAGGACAGGGGAAGCTTTCTTT.

The CDR3 loop reads CASSHRTGGTEAFF. The CDR3 DNA reads TGTGCCAGCAGCCACCGGACAGGGGGCACTGAAGCTTTCTTT. The chain is built from TRBV5-4 and TRBJ1-1; 10 positions agree with TRBD1. V trimming: 4 bases; J trimming: 4 bases; junction bases outside the gene matches: 4. CDR3 length: 14 residues. CDR1 and CDR2 from the germline V gene are SGHNT and YYREEE (reference sequence). Full variable domain (rest looked up from reference TRBV5-4 and TRBJ1-1): ETGVTQSPTHLIKTRGQQVTLRCSSQSGHNTVSWYQQALGQGPQFIFQYYREEENGRGNFPPRFSGLQFPNYSSELNVNALELDDSALYLCASSHRTGGTEAFFGQGTRLTVV.

This chain joins TRBV7-8 and TRBJ1-4; 10 bases are a match to TRBD1. The germline CDR1 and CDR2 sequences are SGHVS and FQNEAQ. The CDR3 runs 16 residues. J was trimmed by 6 bases and V by 1 base; bases with no gene match: 5. CDR3 sequence: CASSLDFGTGDEKLFF. The CDR3, as DNA: TGTGCCAGCAGCTTAGACTTCGGGACAGGGGATGAAAAACTGTTTTTT. Filled out from reference TRBV7-8 and TRBJ1-4, the complete variable domain reads GAGVSQSPRYKVAKRGQDVALRCDPISGHVSLFWYQQALGQGPEFLTYFQNEAQLDKSGLPSDRFFAERPEGSVSTLKIQRTQQEDSAVYLCASSLDFGTGDEKLFFGSGTQLSVL.

This sequence joins TRBV9 and TRBJ1-1; 7 positions match TRBD1. With V trimmed by 4 bases and J by 3 bases, 15 bases remained unmatched. This CDR3 spans 17 amino acids. Germline V gene sequence: CDR1 SGDLS, CDR2 YYNGEE. The CDR3 DNA reads TGTGCCAGCAGCCCTCGACTCCTGACAGGGACGGACACTGAAGCTTTCTTT. This gives the protein CASSPRLLTGTDTEAFF. Based on the CDR3 plus reference TRBV9 and TRBJ1-1, the full variable domain is DSGVTQTPKHLITATGQRVTLRCSPRSGDLSVYWYQQSLDQGLQFLIQYYNGEERAKGNILERFSAQQFPDLHSELNLSSLELGDSALYFCASSPRLLTGTDTEAFFGQGTRLTVV.

The CDR3 DNA reads as TGTGCCAGCTCACCCTCGTCGTTTGAAGCTTTCTTT. Translation gives CASSPSSFEAFF. The rearrangement joins TRBV18 to TRBJ1-1; D remains ambiguous. V was pared by 3 bases and J by 7 bases, with 9 bases between. Germline values: CDR1 KGHSH, CDR2 LQKENI. The CDR3 is made up of 12 amino acids.

V gene TRBV19 combines with J gene TRBJ2-7, with D tentatively TRBD2 (6 bases). The CDR3 length is 15 residues. The germline V gene encodes CDR1 LNHDA and CDR2 SQIVND (reference sequence). The germline V and J ends were trimmed by 2 bases and 1 base, with 12 bases remaining between them. The DNA for the CDR3 is TGTGCCAGTAGTATAAACACGGGGGTTTCCTACGAGCAGTACTTC. This encodes CASSINTGVSYEQYF.

This chain joins TRBV6-5 and TRBJ1-1; D not resolved. Deletions cut 6 bases from V and 1 base from J, with 12 bases between. The CDR3 loop spans 14 amino acids. Germline V lookup: CDR1 MNHEY, CDR2 SVGAGI. CDR3 region: CASRPPNRNTEAFF. CDR3 nucleotide sequence: TGTGCCAGCAGGCCCCCTAACCGGAACACTGAAGCTTTCTTT.

The rearrangement uses TRBV5-1 and TRBJ2-1; D is possibly TRBD2 (5 bases). The CDR3 loop spans 13 amino acids. Germline CDR1 reads SGHRS; CDR2 reads YFSETQ. V shed 1 base and J shed 8 bases, with 10 bases lying between them. The CDR3 sequence: CASSLWLAYEQFF. The CDR3 nucleotides read TGCGCCAGCAGCTTGTGGCTAGCCTATGAGCAGTTCTTC.

DNA of the CDR3: TGTGCCAGCAGCTCTGGAGGCTGGCGAGAGCATTTT. It encodes CASSSGGWREHF. The chain combines TRBV5-6 with TRBJ1-5; D ambiguous. CDR3 length: 12 residues. The V and J ends lost 3 bases and 14 bases respectively, with 15 bases between them. CDR1 and CDR2 (germline): SGHDT, YYEEEE.

This chain uses TRBV7-2 with TRBJ2-7, with 7 bases matching TRBD1. CDR1 and CDR2 (germline): SGHTA, FQGNSA. CDR3 length equals 12 residues. J lost 5 bases, V lost 8 bases, and 6 bases had no gene match. CDR3 residues: CASSGGTHEQYF. The DNA of the CDR3 is TGTGCCAGCTCAGGGGGAACCCACGAGCAGTACTTC.